This T cell receptor (beta chain) is from a study of shared clonotypes between healthy human individuals. The study's findings and limits: Clonotypes shared by all four donors outscored non-shared clonotypes in generation probability. Across a handful of donors, naive CD4 shared 5% to 6%, naive CD8 approximately 3.5%, memory CD4 roughly 2.2%, memory CD8 around 0.36%.

On this clone: The antigen remains unidentified.

J lost 7 bases, V lost 0 bases, and 15 bases had no gene match. Per germline, CDR1 LGHNA and CDR2 YNFKEQ. CDR3 length: 18 amino acids. Some clones are missing from TCRdb's copy, which holds only in-frame ones; the method was immunoSEQ multiplex PCR. Altogether about 2.4 million clones are present, over 85% being singletons, with the ten largest covering more than 0.35%. The rearrangement joins TRBV4-2 to TRBJ2-1, with 7 bases identical to TRBD2. The sample comprised naive CD4+ T cells from PBMCs. The subset is: CD45RA+ positively selected. This sequence was found in a man in his late teens or twenties in good health. Some clones in this sample may be carry-over from other donors' samples. CDR3 in DNA: TGTGCCAGCAGCCAAGATATCGGCGGGAGTTTGCAGGTTAATGAGCAGTTCTTC. Its translation: CASSQDIGGSLQVNEQFF.